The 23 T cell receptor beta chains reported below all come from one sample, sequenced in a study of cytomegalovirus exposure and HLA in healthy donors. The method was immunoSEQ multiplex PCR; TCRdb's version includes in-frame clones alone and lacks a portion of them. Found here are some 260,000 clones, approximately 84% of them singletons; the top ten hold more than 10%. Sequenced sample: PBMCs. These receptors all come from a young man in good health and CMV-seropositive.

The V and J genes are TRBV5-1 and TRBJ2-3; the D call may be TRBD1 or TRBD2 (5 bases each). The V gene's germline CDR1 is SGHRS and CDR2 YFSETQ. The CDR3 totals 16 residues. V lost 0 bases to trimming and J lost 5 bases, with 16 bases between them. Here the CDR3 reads CASSLGGPGAIDTQYF. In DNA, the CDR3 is TGCGCCAGCAGCTTGGGGGGACCAGGTGCTATAGATACGCAGTATTTT.

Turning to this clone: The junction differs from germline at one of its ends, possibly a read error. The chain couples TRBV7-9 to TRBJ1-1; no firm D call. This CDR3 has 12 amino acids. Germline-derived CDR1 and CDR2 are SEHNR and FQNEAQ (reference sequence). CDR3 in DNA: TGTGCCAGCAGCGTAGCCGGGGCTGAAGCTTTCTTT. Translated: CASSVAGAEAFF. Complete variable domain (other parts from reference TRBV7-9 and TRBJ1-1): DTGVSQNPRHKITKRGQNVTFRCDPISEHNRLYWYRQTLGQGPEFLTYFQNEAQLEKSRLLSDRFSAERPKGSFSTLEIQRTEQGDSAMYLCASSVAGAEAFFGQGTRLTVV.

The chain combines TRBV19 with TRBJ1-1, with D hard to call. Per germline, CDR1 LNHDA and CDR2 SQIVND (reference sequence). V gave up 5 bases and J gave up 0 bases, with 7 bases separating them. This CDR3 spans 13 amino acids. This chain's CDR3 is CASSFRVNTEAFF. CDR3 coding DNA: TGTGCCAGTAGTTTCCGGGTGAACACTGAAGCTTTCTTT.

CDR3 residues: CASKTGDTQYF. The CDR3 DNA sequence: TGTGCCAGCAAAACCGGGGATACGCAGTATTTT. This chain joins TRBV25-1 and TRBJ2-3; D is undetermined. Looked up from germline, CDR1 is MGHDK and CDR2 is SYGVNS. This CDR3 is 11 amino acids long. Trimming removed 7 bases at V and 6 bases at J, with 8 bases between.

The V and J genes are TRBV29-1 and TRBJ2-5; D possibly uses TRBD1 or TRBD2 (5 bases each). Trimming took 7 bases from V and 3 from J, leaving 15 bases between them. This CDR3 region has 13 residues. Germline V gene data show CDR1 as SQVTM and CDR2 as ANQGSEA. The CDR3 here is CSAFGTFEETQYF. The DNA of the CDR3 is TGCAGCGCTTTTGGGACGTTTGAAGAGACCCAGTACTTC.

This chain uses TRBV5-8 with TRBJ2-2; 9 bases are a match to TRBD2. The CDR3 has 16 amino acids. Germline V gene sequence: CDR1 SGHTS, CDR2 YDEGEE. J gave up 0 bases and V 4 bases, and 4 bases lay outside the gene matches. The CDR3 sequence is CASSIRLAANTGELFF. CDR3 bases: TGTGCCAGCAGCATTAGACTAGCGGCGAACACCGGGGAGCTGTTTTTT.

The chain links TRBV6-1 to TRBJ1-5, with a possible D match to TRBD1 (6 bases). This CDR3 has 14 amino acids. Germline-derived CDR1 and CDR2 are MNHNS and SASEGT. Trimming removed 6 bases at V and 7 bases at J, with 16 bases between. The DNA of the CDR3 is TGTGCCAGCAGATCTTCAGGGGACCGGCAGCCCCAGCATTTT. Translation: CASRSSGDRQPQHF.

CDR3 DNA sequence: TGTGCCAGCAGCTTAACAGGGAATCCAATTCAGCCCCAGCATTTT. It encodes CASSLTGNPIQPQHF. J is TRBJ1-5 and V is TRBV7-6; D possibly corresponds to TRBD1 (6 bases). CDR1 SGHVS and CDR2 FNYEAQ come from the germline V gene. Trimming stripped 2 bases from V and 6 bases from J, with 14 bases between. The CDR3 is made up of 15 amino acids.

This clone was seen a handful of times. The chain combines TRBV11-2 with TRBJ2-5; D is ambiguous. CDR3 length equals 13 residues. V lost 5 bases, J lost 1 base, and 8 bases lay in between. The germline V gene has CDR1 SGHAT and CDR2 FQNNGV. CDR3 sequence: CASSPGPQETQYF. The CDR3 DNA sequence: TGTGCCAGCAGCCCCGGGCCCCAAGAGACCCAGTACTTC.

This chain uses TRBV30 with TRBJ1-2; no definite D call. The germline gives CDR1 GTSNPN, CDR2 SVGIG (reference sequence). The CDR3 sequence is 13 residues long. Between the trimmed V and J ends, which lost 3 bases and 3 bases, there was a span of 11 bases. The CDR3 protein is CAWRSEWYYGYTF. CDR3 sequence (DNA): TGTGCCTGGAGGTCAGAGTGGTACTATGGCTACACCTTC.

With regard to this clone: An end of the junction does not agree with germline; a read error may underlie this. This CDR3 reads CASRKTWDNEPFF. CDR3 nucleotide sequence: TGTGCCAGCAGGAAAACTTGGGACAATGAGCCGTTCTTC. V and J are TRBV2 and TRBJ2-1; maybe TRBD1 (6 bases). The CDR3 spans 13 residues. Germline V lookup: CDR1 SNHLY, CDR2 FYNNEI.

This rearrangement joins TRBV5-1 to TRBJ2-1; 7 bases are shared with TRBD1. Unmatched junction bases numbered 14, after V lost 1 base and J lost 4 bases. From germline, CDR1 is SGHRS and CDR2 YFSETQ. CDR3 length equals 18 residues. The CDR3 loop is CASSLKGTRGHRYNEQFF. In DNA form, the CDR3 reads TGCGCCAGCAGCTTGAAAGGCACAAGGGGGCACCGGTACAATGAGCAGTTCTTC. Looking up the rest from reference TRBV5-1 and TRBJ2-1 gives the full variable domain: KAGVTQTPRYLIKTRGQQVTLSCSPISGHRSVSWYQQTPGQGLQFLFEYFSETQRNKGNFPGRFSGRQFSNSRSEMNVSTLELGDSALYLCASSLKGTRGHRYNEQFFGPGTRLTVL.

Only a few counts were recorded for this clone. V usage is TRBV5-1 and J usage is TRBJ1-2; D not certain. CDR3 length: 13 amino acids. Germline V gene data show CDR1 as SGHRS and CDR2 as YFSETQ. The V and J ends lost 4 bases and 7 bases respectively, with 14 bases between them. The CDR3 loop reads CASSAHGEGGYTF. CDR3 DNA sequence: TGCGCCAGCAGCGCCCACGGGGAAGGTGGCTACACCTTC.

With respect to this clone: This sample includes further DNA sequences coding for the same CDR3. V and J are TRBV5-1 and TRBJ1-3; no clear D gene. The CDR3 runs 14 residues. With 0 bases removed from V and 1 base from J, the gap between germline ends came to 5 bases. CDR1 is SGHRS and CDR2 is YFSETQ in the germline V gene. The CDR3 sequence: CASSLGSSGNTIYF. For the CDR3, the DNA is TGCGCCAGCAGCTTGGGGTCTTCTGGAAACACCATATATTTT.

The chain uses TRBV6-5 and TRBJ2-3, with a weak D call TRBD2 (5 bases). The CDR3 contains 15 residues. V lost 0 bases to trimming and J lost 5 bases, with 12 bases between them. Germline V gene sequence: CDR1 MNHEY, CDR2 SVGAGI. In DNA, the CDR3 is TGTGCCAGCAGTTACTCATGGGGAGAGGGAGATACGCAGTATTTT. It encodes CASSYSWGEGDTQYF.

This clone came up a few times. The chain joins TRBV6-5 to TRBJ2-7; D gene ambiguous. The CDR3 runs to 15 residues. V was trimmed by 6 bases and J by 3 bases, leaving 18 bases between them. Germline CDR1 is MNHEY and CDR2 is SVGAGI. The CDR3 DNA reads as TGTGCCAGCAGCCAACGTCCCCCCTGGGGCTACGAGCAGTACTTC. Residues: CASSQRPPWGYEQYF.

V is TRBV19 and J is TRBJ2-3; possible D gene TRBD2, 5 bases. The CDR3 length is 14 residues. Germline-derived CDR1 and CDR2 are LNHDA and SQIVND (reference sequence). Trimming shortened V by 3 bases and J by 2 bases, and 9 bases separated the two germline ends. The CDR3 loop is CASSIKGDTDTQYF. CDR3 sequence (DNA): TGTGCCAGTAGTATTAAGGGAGACACAGATACGCAGTATTTT.

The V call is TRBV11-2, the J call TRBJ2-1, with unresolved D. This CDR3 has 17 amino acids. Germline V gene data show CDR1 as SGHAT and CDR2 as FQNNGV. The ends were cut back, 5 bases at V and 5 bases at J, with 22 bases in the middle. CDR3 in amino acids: CASSVQHRVGWDNEQFF. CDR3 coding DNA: TGTGCCAGCAGCGTACAACACCGGGTAGGGTGGGACAATGAGCAGTTCTTC.

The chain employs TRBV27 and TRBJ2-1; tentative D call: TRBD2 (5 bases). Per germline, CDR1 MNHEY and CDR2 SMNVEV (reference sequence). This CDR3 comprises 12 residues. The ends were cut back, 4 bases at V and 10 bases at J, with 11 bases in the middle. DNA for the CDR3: TGTGCCAGCAGTTCGACGGCGGGCGAGCAGTTCTTC. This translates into CASSSTAGEQFF.

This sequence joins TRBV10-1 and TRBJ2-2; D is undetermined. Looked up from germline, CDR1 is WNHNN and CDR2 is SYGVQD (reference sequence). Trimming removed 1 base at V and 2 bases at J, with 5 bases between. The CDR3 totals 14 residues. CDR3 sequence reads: CASSEYYNTGELFF. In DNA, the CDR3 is TGCGCCAGCAGTGAGTACTACAACACCGGGGAGCTGTTTTTT.

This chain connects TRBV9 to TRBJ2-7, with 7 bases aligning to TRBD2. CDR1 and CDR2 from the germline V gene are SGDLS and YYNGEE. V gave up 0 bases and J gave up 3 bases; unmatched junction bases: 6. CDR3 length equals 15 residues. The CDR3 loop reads CASSVASSSGYEQYF. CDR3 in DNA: TGTGCCAGCAGCGTAGCCAGTTCTAGCGGCTACGAGCAGTACTTC. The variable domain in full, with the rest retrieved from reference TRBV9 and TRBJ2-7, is DSGVTQTPKHLITATGQRVTLRCSPRSGDLSVYWYQQSLDQGLQFLIQYYNGEERAKGNILERFSAQQFPDLHSELNLSSLELGDSALYFCASSVASSSGYEQYFGPGTRLTVT.

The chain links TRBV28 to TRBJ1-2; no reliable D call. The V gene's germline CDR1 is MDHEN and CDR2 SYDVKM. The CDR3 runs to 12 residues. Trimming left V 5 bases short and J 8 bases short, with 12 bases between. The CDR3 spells CASSATWIGYTF. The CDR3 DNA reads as TGTGCCAGCAGTGCGACCTGGATCGGCTACACCTTC.

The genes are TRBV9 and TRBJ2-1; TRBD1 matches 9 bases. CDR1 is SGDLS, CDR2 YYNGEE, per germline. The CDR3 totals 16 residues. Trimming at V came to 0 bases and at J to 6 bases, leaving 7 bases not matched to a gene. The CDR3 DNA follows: TGTGCCAGCAGCGTAGCTCTCGGGACAGGGAGCAATGAGCAGTTCTTC. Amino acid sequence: CASSVALGTGSNEQFF.